Presented here are 32 T cell receptor beta chains from one specimen sequenced in a study of blood T cell repertoires in COVID-19. The assay was immunoSEQ multiplex PCR, and TCRdb's table has in-frame clones only and misses some. The data contain about 140,000 clones, 80% to 90% of them singletons. Source material: peripheral blood. The origin of the receptors is a woman aged 80 or over with acute or convalescent COVID-19.

The chain joins TRBV7-8 to TRBJ1-1; 7 positions agree with TRBD1. The ends lost 5 bases at V and 4 bases at J; junction bases unmatched: 7. Germline values: CDR1 SGHVS, CDR2 FQNEAQ. CDR3 size: 14 residues. CDR3 coding DNA: TGTGCCAGCAGCCACGACAGGGTGTCCACTGAAGCTTTCTTT. It is translated as CASSHDRVSTEAFF. The whole variable domain, remainder taken from reference TRBV7-8 and TRBJ1-1, is GAGVSQSPRYKVAKRGQDVALRCDPISGHVSLFWYQQALGQGPEFLTYFQNEAQLDKSGLPSDRFFAERPEGSVSTLKIQRTQQEDSAVYLCASSHDRVSTEAFFGQGTRLTVV.

The rearrangement uses TRBV5-1 and TRBJ2-1; 13 bases fit TRBD2. Germline loops: CDR1 SGHRS, CDR2 YFSETQ. CDR3 length: 17 amino acids. V gave up 4 bases and J gave up 4 bases; unmatched junction bases: 8. The CDR3 DNA reads TGCGCCAGCAGCGCGGAGACTAGCGGGGGGTTTTACAATGAGCAGTTCTTC. Amino acid sequence: CASSAETSGGFYNEQFF.

The chain carries TRBV10-3 and TRBJ2-1; 16 bases are shared with TRBD2. With 8 bases clipped from V and 1 base from J, the junction kept 5 bases outside the gene matches. Germline V CDR1 and CDR2: ENHRY, SYGVKD. The CDR3 is made up of 17 amino acids. The DNA of the CDR3 is TGTGCCATCGGGACTAGCGGGGGGGCCTCTTCCTACAATGAGCAGTTCTTC. Its protein product is CAIGTSGGASSYNEQFF.

This chain joins TRBV7-2 and TRBJ1-2; a weak D match, TRBD1 (6 bases). This CDR3 spans 14 amino acids. V shed 3 bases and J shed 4 bases, with 12 bases lying between them. Germline V gives CDR1 SGHTA, CDR2 FQGNSA. This chain's CDR3 is CASSLGQDLYGYTF. The CDR3 nucleotides read TGTGCCAGCAGCTTGGGACAAGACCTCTATGGCTACACCTTC.

This rearrangement joins TRBV20-1 to TRBJ2-2, with a weak D call TRBD2 (5 bases). V gave up 3 bases and J gave up 6 bases, with 11 bases separating them. The CDR3 consists of 13 residues. The germline V gene encodes CDR1 DFQATT and CDR2 SNEGSKA (reference sequence). CDR3 residues: CSASLSGSGELFF. The CDR3 DNA sequence: TGCAGTGCTAGTCTATCGGGATCCGGGGAGCTGTTTTTT.

The chain has TRBV5-8 and TRBJ1-2; the match to TRBD1 covers 9 bases. Germline loops: CDR1 SGHTS, CDR2 YDEGEE. V trimming: 1 base; J trimming: 8 bases; junction bases outside the gene matches: 15. The CDR3 is 17 residues long. The DNA for the CDR3 is TGTGCCAGCAGCTTGCGGGTACCTGGGGGGACAGGGCGAGGCTACACCTTC. Amino acid sequence: CASSLRVPGGTGRGYTF.

This clone was detected once. The chain uses TRBV4-1 and TRBJ2-7; D is unresolved. The CDR3 contains 14 residues. Germline CDR1 is MGHRA and CDR2 is YSYEKL. Between the trimmed V and J ends, which lost 0 bases and 3 bases, there was a span of 9 bases. The CDR3 DNA reads as TGCGCCAGCAGCCAAGATTACGGCGGCTACGAGCAGTACTTC. Protein: CASSQDYGGYEQYF.

The gene calls are TRBV19 and TRBJ2-3, with TRBD2 matching over 16 bases. The CDR3 length is 18 residues. V dropped 4 bases and J dropped 2; count of bases not matched to a gene: 6. CDR1 and CDR2 (germline): LNHDA, SQIVND (reference sequence). CDR3 protein: CASSTSGTSGGATDTQYF. Here the CDR3 DNA reads TGTGCCAGTAGTACCTCCGGGACTAGCGGGGGGGCCACAGATACGCAGTATTTT.

The chain recombines TRBV6-1 with TRBJ2-7, with 7 positions matching TRBD1. This CDR3 has 14 residues. Germline CDR1 is MNHNS and CDR2 is SASEGT. V trimming: 5 bases; J trimming: 1 base; junction bases outside the gene matches: 5. The chain's CDR3 is CASSLDRLSYEQYF. In DNA, the CDR3 is TGTGCCAGCAGTTTGGACAGGCTTTCCTACGAGCAGTACTTC.

This chain links TRBV3-1 (or the pseudogene TRBV3-2) with TRBJ1-3, with a possible D match to TRBD1 (6 bases). The V end was cut by 4 bases, the J end by 2 bases, with 12 bases between. In germline, CDR1 is LGHDT, CDR2 YNNKEL (reference sequence). The CDR3 consists of 15 residues. DNA for the CDR3: TGTGCCAGCAGCCCGGACAGTGGTACTGGAAACACCATATATTTT. Protein sequence: CASSPDSGTGNTIYF.

The genes are TRBV5-1 and TRBJ1-1; TRBD1 matches at 8 bases. The CDR3 is 15 residues long. In germline, CDR1 is SGHRS, CDR2 YFSETQ. Trimming took 4 bases from V and 6 from J; bases not matched to a gene: 11. The CDR3 sequence: CASSQRQGTVAEAFF. As DNA, the CDR3 is TGCGCCAGCAGCCAACGACAGGGGACGGTCGCTGAAGCTTTCTTT.

The rearrangement joins TRBV5-1 to TRBJ2-7; tentatively, D is TRBD2 (6 bases). Between the trimmed V and J ends, which lost 1 base and 0 bases, there was a span of 14 bases. CDR3 length: 16 residues. From germline, CDR1 is SGHRS and CDR2 YFSETQ. The CDR3: CASSLMGGDSSYEQYF. The CDR3 DNA sequence: TGCGCCAGCAGCTTGATGGGGGGAGATAGCTCCTACGAGCAGTACTTC. Full variable domain (missing parts from reference TRBV5-1 and TRBJ2-7): KAGVTQTPRYLIKTRGQQVTLSCSPISGHRSVSWYQQTPGQGLQFLFEYFSETQRNKGNFPGRFSGRQFSNSRSEMNVSTLELGDSALYLCASSLMGGDSSYEQYFGPGTRLTVT.

V usage is TRBV7-3 and J usage is TRBJ2-2, with TRBD1 matching 8 bases. There are 16 residues in the CDR3. Germline CDR1 reads SGHTA; CDR2 reads FQGTGA. The ends lost 1 base at V and 2 bases at J; junction bases unmatched: 3. The CDR3 nucleotides read TGTGCCAGCAGCTTAATCCAGGGGGCTAACACCGGGGAGCTGTTTTTT. Translating gives CASSLIQGANTGELFF.

The V and J genes are TRBV3-1 (or the pseudogene TRBV3-2) and TRBJ1-2; 7 bases map to TRBD1. V gave up 0 bases and J gave up 8 bases; unmatched junction bases: 6. The length of the CDR3 is 14 residues. The V gene's germline CDR1 is LGHDT and CDR2 YNNKEL (reference sequence). The CDR3 DNA reads as TGTGCCAGCAGCCAAGACCAAAGACAGGGCGGCTACACCTTC. It codes for CASSQDQRQGGYTF.

The J gene is TRBJ1-5, the V gene TRBV20-1; D is unresolved. The CDR3 contains 12 residues. The V and J ends lost 6 bases and 7 bases respectively, with 13 bases between them. CDR1 and CDR2 (germline): DFQATT, SNEGSKA (reference sequence). This chain's CDR3 is CSASEGGQPQHF. DNA of the CDR3: TGCAGTGCAAGTGAAGGAGGGCAGCCCCAGCATTTT.

The chain carries TRBV6-5 and TRBJ1-2; TRBD1 matches 9 bases. The CDR3 has 14 amino acids. CDR1 is MNHEY and CDR2 is SVGAGI in the germline V gene. With V trimmed by 6 bases and J by 3 bases, 5 bases remained unmatched. CDR3: CASRPGTGYYGYTF. The CDR3 DNA reads as TGTGCCAGCAGGCCCGGGACAGGGTACTATGGCTACACCTTC.

The genes are TRBV6-1 and TRBJ1-1; perhaps TRBD1 as D (5 bases). Germline CDR1 MNHNS, CDR2 SASEGT. The CDR3 loop spans 14 amino acids. Trimming stripped 0 bases from V and 10 bases from J, with 15 bases between. The chain's CDR3 is CASSEAFPGRGAFF. The CDR3 bases are TGTGCCAGCAGTGAAGCTTTCCCCGGGAGGGGAGCTTTCTTT.

In its sample, this clone was seen once. The chain recombines TRBV18 with TRBJ1-3; D not certain. The germline CDR1 and CDR2 sequences are KGHSH and LQKENI. V dropped 2 bases and J dropped 2 bases, with 10 bases sitting between them. This CDR3 spans 15 amino acids. CDR3 coding DNA: TGTGCCAGCTCACCAGCTTTTGGCCCTGGAAACACCATATATTTT. This codes for CASSPAFGPGNTIYF.

This chain joins TRBV21-1 and TRBJ1-5; the table names TRBD1, a call not compared with the DNA. TRBV21-1 is labeled a pseudogene. The CDR3 is made up of 16 amino acids. DNA for the CDR3: TGTGCCAGCAGCAAAGGGGGACAGGAGGGAGATCAGCCCCAGCATTTT. It is translated as CASSKGGQEGDQPQHF.

The chain employs TRBV5-1 and TRBJ2-1, with 13 bases that match TRBD2. The V and J ends lost 4 bases and 4 bases, in that order; junction bases with no gene match: 5. CDR1 is SGHRS and CDR2 is YFSETQ in the germline V gene. The CDR3 covers 16 residues. In nucleotides, the CDR3 is TGCGCCAGCAGCCCGGGACTAGCGGGGACTTACAATGAGCAGTTCTTC. This codes for CASSPGLAGTYNEQFF. The complete variable domain, with remaining parts taken from reference TRBV5-1 and TRBJ2-1, reads KAGVTQTPRYLIKTRGQQVTLSCSPISGHRSVSWYQQTPGQGLQFLFEYFSETQRNKGNFPGRFSGRQFSNSRSEMNVSTLELGDSALYLCASSPGLAGTYNEQFFGPGTRLTVL.

This chain uses TRBV5-6 with TRBJ2-2; D call uncertain. The CDR3 length is 14 residues. V lost 0 bases and J 6 bases, leaving 9 bases between the germline ends. CDR1 is SGHDT, CDR2 YYEEEE, per germline. CDR3 bases: TGTGCCAGCAGCTTGGCAGGCTTTGCCGGGGAGCTGTTTTTT. It yields the protein CASSLAGFAGELFF.

The chain links TRBV6-5 to TRBJ1-3; TRBD1 aligns across 7 bases. V was pared by 5 bases and J by 5 bases, with 3 bases of the junction left unmatched. The CDR3 runs to 13 residues. Germline V gene data show CDR1 as MNHEY and CDR2 as SVGAGI. The CDR3 sequence is CASSKQGRNTIYF. In DNA form, the CDR3 reads TGTGCCAGCAGTAAACAGGGGAGAAACACCATATATTTT.

Points on this clone: An end of the junction differs from the germline gene, which may be a read error. V usage is TRBV18 and J usage is TRBJ2-3; 11 bases match TRBD2. The CDR3 loop spans 15 amino acids. Germline CDR1 and CDR2: KGHSH and LQKENI. DNA for the CDR3: TGTGCCAGCTCGCCACTAGCGGGGGTCGGGGATACGCAGTATTTT. Translated, it gives CASSPLAGVGDTQYF.

This sequence joins TRBV15 and TRBJ1-5; D unresolved. This CDR3 has 12 amino acids. Deletions cut 4 bases from V and 7 bases from J, with 8 bases between. The germline V gene has CDR1 LNHNV and CDR2 YYDKDF (reference sequence). CDR3 in amino acids: CATSTMEQPQHF. CDR3 sequence (DNA): TGTGCCACCAGCACCATGGAGCAGCCCCAGCATTTT.

This chain joins TRBV28 and TRBJ1-2; 12 bases fit TRBD1. V shed 4 bases, J shed 8 bases, and the junction held 5 bases outside the gene matches. Germline-derived CDR1 and CDR2 are MDHEN and SYDVKM. The CDR3 is 14 amino acids. CDR3: CASSSGQGATGYTF. CDR3 coding DNA: TGTGCCAGCAGTTCGGGACAGGGGGCGACGGGCTACACCTTC.

This rearrangement joins TRBV5-1 to TRBJ1-2; unclear D gene. V gave up 4 bases and J gave up 0 bases, with 7 bases separating them. This CDR3 is built from 13 residues. Looked up from germline, CDR1 is SGHRS and CDR2 is YFSETQ. The DNA of the CDR3 is TGCGCCAGCAGCCCCGGGACTAACTATGGCTACACCTTC. Translation: CASSPGTNYGYTF. Full variable domain (rest looked up from reference TRBV5-1 and TRBJ1-2): KAGVTQTPRYLIKTRGQQVTLSCSPISGHRSVSWYQQTPGQGLQFLFEYFSETQRNKGNFPGRFSGRQFSNSRSEMNVSTLELGDSALYLCASSPGTNYGYTFGSGTRLTVV.

This clone was detected only once. This sequence joins TRBV11-2 and TRBJ1-1, with D perhaps matching TRBD1 (6 bases). CDR1 and CDR2 (germline): SGHAT, FQNNGV. This CDR3 has 15 amino acids. Between the trimmed V and J ends, which lost 5 bases and 4 bases, there was a span of 17 bases. CDR3 region: CASSRSGGEVTEAFF. Written as DNA, the CDR3 is TGTGCCAGCAGCCGAAGTGGGGGCGAGGTCACTGAAGCTTTCTTT.

The rearrangement joins TRBV3-1 (or the pseudogene TRBV3-2) to TRBJ2-7; 8 bases fit TRBD1. V lost 4 bases, J lost 4 bases, and 12 bases stayed unmatched. The CDR3 is 16 amino acids. Germline-derived CDR1 and CDR2 are LGHDT and YNNKEL (reference sequence). The CDR3 bases are TGTGCCAGCAGCCGTCCCGGGACAGGTAATCCGTACGAGCAGTACTTC. This translates into CASSRPGTGNPYEQYF.

The chain joins TRBV19 to TRBJ1-3; TRBD1 might be the D (6 bases). Trimming left V 3 bases short and J 0 bases short, with 9 bases between. The CDR3 sequence is 15 residues long. Looked up from germline, CDR1 is LNHDA and CDR2 is SQIVND (reference sequence). CDR3 region: CASSIDRISGNTIYF. The CDR3, as DNA: TGTGCCAGTAGTATTGACAGGATCTCTGGAAACACCATATATTTT.

The chain links TRBV6-6 to TRBJ1-6; 8 nucleotides agree with TRBD1. V lost 7 bases to trimming and J lost 5 bases; unmatched junction nucleotides: 4. The CDR3 is made up of 14 amino acids. Germline CDR1 reads MNHNY; CDR2 reads SVGAGI (reference sequence). The CDR3 sequence is CASTPQGDNSPLHF. The CDR3 coding sequence is TGTGCCAGCACCCCACAGGGGGATAATTCACCCCTCCACTTT.

The V call is TRBV6-5, the J call TRBJ1-1; D is possibly TRBD1 (6 bases). Looked up from germline, CDR1 is MNHEY and CDR2 is SVGAGI. Trimming pared 6 bases from V and 9 bases from J, leaving 14 bases between. The CDR3 loop spans 12 amino acids. The CDR3 DNA reads as TGTGCCAGCAGGACACCTCAGGGGAAAGCTTTCTTT. Translated, it gives CASRTPQGKAFF.

The rearrangement joins TRBV5-1 to TRBJ2-5; possible D gene TRBD1, 7 bases. Germline CDR1 is SGHRS and CDR2 is YFSETQ. V dropped 6 bases and J dropped 1 base, with 19 bases sitting between them. CDR3 length: 16 amino acids. DNA for the CDR3: TGCGCCAGCACCTTTCGAAACAGGGGAGGCCAAGAGACCCAGTACTTC. Translating it yields CASTFRNRGGQETQYF.